The present entry profiles one T cell receptor beta chain with its context. Its antigen is unknown. These data belong to a study of shared clonotypes between healthy human individuals. The study, taken as a whole, reports: Around 4.7% of naive CD4 clonotypes were shared across several donors.

The donors were adults (healthy and HIV-negative) with no recent acute infections or vaccinations. The donors, all of them Caucasian adults, lived in Nashville, Tennessee. The germline gives CDR1 SGHDT, CDR2 YYEEEE. After removal of 5 bases from V and 2 bases from J, the junction contained 9 bases not matched to a gene. The CDR3 length is 15 residues. Data came from immunoSEQ multiplex PCR; TCRdb stores just in-frame clones and leaves some out. Here the sample spans fewer than 1.8 million clones, around 98.5% being singletons. The sequence was collected from a man in his thirties or forties in good health. The sample was naive CD4+ T cells sorted from blood. Noted subset: CD45RA+ positively selected. V is TRBV5-6 and J is TRBJ1-1, with 7 bases that match TRBD1. The CDR3 spells CASSHYGTANTEAFF. The CDR3 DNA reads TGTGCCAGCAGTCATTACGGGACAGCTAACACTGAAGCTTTCTTT. The full variable domain, completed using reference TRBV5-6 and TRBJ1-1, is DAGVTQSPTHLIKTRGQQVTLRCSPKSGHDTVSWYQQALGQGPQFIFQYYEEEERQRGNFPDRFSGHQFPNYSSELNVNALLLGDSALYLCASSHYGTANTEAFFGQGTRLTVV.